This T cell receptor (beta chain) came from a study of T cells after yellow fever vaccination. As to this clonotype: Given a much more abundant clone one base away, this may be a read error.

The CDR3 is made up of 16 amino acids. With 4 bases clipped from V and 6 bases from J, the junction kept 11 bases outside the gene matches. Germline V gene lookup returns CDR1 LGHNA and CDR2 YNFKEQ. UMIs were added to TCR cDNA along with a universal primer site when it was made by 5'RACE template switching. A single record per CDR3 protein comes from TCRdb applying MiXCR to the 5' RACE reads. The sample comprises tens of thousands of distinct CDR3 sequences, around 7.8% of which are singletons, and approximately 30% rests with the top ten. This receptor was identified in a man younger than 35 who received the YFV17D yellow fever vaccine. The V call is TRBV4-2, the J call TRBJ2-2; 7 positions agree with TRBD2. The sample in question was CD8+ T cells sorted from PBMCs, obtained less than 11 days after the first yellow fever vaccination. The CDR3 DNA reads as TGTGCCAGCAGCCCCAGCCGGACTAGAGGCGCCGGGGAGCTGTTTTTT. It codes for CASSPSRTRGAGELFF.